These 28 T cell receptor beta chains share one sample of origin, sequenced in a study of CD8+CD57+ T cells in acquired aplastic anemia. Patients selected for sequencing had displayed CD8+CD57+ cell expansion by flow cytometry. TCR beta VDJ and CDR3 profiling used genomic DNA as template. Using its own MiXCR run on the reads, TCRdb lists one record per CDR3 protein. The sample holds a few hundred thousand distinct CDR3 sequences; around a third are singletons and the top ten take less than 1%. Sequenced sample: sorted CD4+, CD8+, or CD8+CD57+ T cells (not recorded which) from PBMCs. Receptor source: a human donor with aplastic anemia.

The J gene is TRBJ2-2, the V gene TRBV6-1; 13 bases are a match to TRBD2. The germline V gene has CDR1 MNHNS and CDR2 SASEGT. The CDR3 contains 17 residues. Trimming at V came to 3 bases and at J to 4 bases, leaving 5 bases not matched to a gene. DNA of the CDR3: TGTGCCAGCAGTGATCTTGGACTAGCGGGAGTCACCGGGGAGCTGTTTTTT. This sequence encodes CASSDLGLAGVTGELFF.

This clonotype was seen a handful of times. The chain links TRBV6-1 to TRBJ1-1; D possibly corresponds to TRBD1 (6 bases). V shed 4 bases and J shed 0 bases, with 12 bases lying between them. The CDR3 sequence is 15 residues long. Germline CDR1 MNHNS, CDR2 SASEGT. CDR3 region: CASSAGQMMNTEAFF. The CDR3 DNA sequence: TGTGCCAGCAGTGCCGGACAGATGATGAACACTGAAGCTTTCTTT.

This clonotype was picked up a small number of times. The chain employs TRBV20-1 and TRBJ1-1, with D perhaps matching TRBD1 (5 bases). Germline assignment: CDR1 DFQATT and CDR2 SNEGSKA (reference sequence). The V end was cut by 4 bases, the J end by 1 base, with 16 bases between. There are 15 residues in the CDR3. CDR3 DNA: TGCAGTGCTATCCGGGGCGATTCCCCGAACACTGAAGCTTTCTTT. It specifies CSAIRGDSPNTEAFF.

This clonotype showed up many times. This chain uses TRBV25-1 with TRBJ2-1, with 12 bases identical to TRBD1. J lost 1 base, V lost 4 bases, and 2 bases had no gene match. The CDR3 is 16 amino acids. Germline assignment: CDR1 MGHDK and CDR2 SYGVNS. The CDR3 loop reads CASSAGQGASYNEQFF. The CDR3 nucleotides are TGTGCCAGCAGTGCGGGACAGGGGGCTTCCTACAATGAGCAGTTCTTC.

The chain is built from TRBV7-9 and TRBJ2-5; possible D gene TRBD2, 5 bases. The germline V and J ends were trimmed by 5 bases and 5 bases, with 18 bases remaining between them. The CDR3 sequence is 15 residues long. The V gene's germline CDR1 is SEHNR and CDR2 FQNEAQ (reference sequence). CDR3 in amino acids: CASSAGGRTSETQYF. CDR3 nucleotides: TGTGCCAGCAGCGCCGGAGGCAGGACCTCGGAGACCCAGTACTTC.

The V call is TRBV7-9, the J call TRBJ1-2; maybe TRBD1 (6 bases). CDR1 is SEHNR and CDR2 is FQNEAQ in the germline V gene (reference sequence). The CDR3 loop spans 13 amino acids. The V end lost 10 bases, the J end lost 8 bases, and 20 bases lay between the germline ends. The CDR3 loop reads CATTQQGNTGYTF. The CDR3 nucleotides read TGTGCCACCACCCAACAGGGTAACACCGGCTACACCTTC.

Here the CDR3 reads CSARGTNYNEQFF. The CDR3 nucleotides are TGCAGTGCTAGAGGGACGAACTACAATGAGCAGTTCTTC. V usage is TRBV20-1 and J usage is TRBJ2-1; D is uncertain. The CDR3 has 13 residues. Trimming took 1 base from V and 3 from J, leaving 7 bases between them. The germline V gene has CDR1 DFQATT and CDR2 SNEGSKA (reference sequence).

In its sample, this clonotype was seen many times. J is TRBJ2-7 and V is TRBV9; possible D gene TRBD2, 5 bases. This CDR3 spans 15 amino acids. Germline CDR1 is SGDLS and CDR2 is YYNGEE. The V end lost 0 bases, the J end lost 5 bases, and 15 bases lay between the germline ends. The CDR3: CASSVADGVVHEQYF. The DNA for the CDR3 is TGTGCCAGCAGCGTAGCTGACGGGGTGGTGCACGAGCAGTACTTC.

The chain links TRBV6-4 to TRBJ1-2, with TRBD1 matching over 8 bases. The CDR3 is 15 residues long. The V gene's germline CDR1 is MRHNA and CDR2 SNTAGT. V lost 6 bases and J lost 2; bases outside the gene matches: 8. CDR3 sequence (DNA): TGTGCCAGCAGCCCCGAGGACAGGGAGAACTATGGCTACACCTTC. Protein product: CASSPEDRENYGYTF.

The table lists this clonotype with many counts. The rearrangement links TRBV14 to TRBJ1-2; 7 bases line up with TRBD1. The V and J ends lost 6 bases and 7 bases, in that order; junction bases with no gene match: 11. The germline V gene has CDR1 SGHDN and CDR2 FVKESK. The CDR3 is 14 residues long. The CDR3 bases are TGTGCCAGCAGTGAGAGGGGGCTCCCCCTTGGCTACACCTTC. This gives the protein CASSERGLPLGYTF.

In regard to this clonotype: Given a much more abundant clone one base away, this may be a read error. The chain recombines TRBV29-1 with TRBJ2-3; D is possibly TRBD2 (6 bases). Germline assignment: CDR1 SQVTM and CDR2 ANQGSEA. CDR3 length: 14 amino acids. The ends were cut back, 7 bases at V and 6 bases at J, with 20 bases in the middle. CDR3 region: CSAALAAPPDTQYF. In DNA form, the CDR3 reads TGCAGCGCGGCACTAGCAGCGCCCCCCGATACGCAGTATTTT.

This clonotype was seen a handful of times. The rearrangement uses TRBV7-9 and TRBJ2-2; D might be TRBD1 (6 bases). Trimming left V 2 bases short and J 1 base short, with 11 bases between. This CDR3 has 16 residues. Germline V gene data show CDR1 as SEHNR and CDR2 as FQNEAQ (reference sequence). CDR3 in amino acids: CASSLWTAMNTGELFF. CDR3 DNA: TGTGCCAGCAGCTTATGGACAGCCATGAACACCGGGGAGCTGTTTTTT.

There are many counts of this clonotype. This chain joins TRBV4-1 and TRBJ1-2; tentatively, D is TRBD1 (6 bases). V gave up 4 bases and J gave up 2 bases, with 11 bases separating them. The germline V gene encodes CDR1 MGHRA and CDR2 YSYEKL. The length of the CDR3 is 14 residues. CDR3 bases: TGCGCCAGCAGCCCTGGGACACCCAACTATGGCTACACCTTC. Encoded protein: CASSPGTPNYGYTF.

This clonotype has just a few counts. Relative to the germline gene, one junction end is altered; a read error may explain this. The V call is TRBV10-3, the J call TRBJ2-7, with D possibly TRBD1 on 5 matching bases. This CDR3 is 13 amino acids long. From germline, CDR1 is ENHRY and CDR2 SYGVKD. Here the CDR3 reads CASSFRAEYEQYF. As DNA, the CDR3 is TGTGCCAGCAGTTTCAGGGCGGAATACGAGCAGTACTTC.

This clonotype turned up a few times. The chain recombines TRBV2 with TRBJ1-4, with D hard to call. This CDR3 has 14 residues. Germline V gene data show CDR1 as SNHLY and CDR2 as FYNNEI. V lost 6 bases to trimming and J lost 2 bases, with 10 bases between them. CDR3 sequence: CASSRADTNEKLFF. The CDR3 DNA reads TGTGCCAGCAGCAGAGCAGACACTAATGAAAAACTGTTTTTT.

The CDR3 nucleotides are TGTGCTAGAAGGGAGGCCGACAGCTATGGCTACACCTTC. Its translation: CARREADSYGYTF. The chain couples TRBV2 to TRBJ1-2; the D gene is possibly TRBD1 (5 bases). CDR1 and CDR2 (germline): SNHLY, FYNNEI. The CDR3 runs 13 residues.

Comments on this clonotype: Given a much more abundant clone one base away, this may be a read error. The genes are TRBV19 and TRBJ1-1, with D possibly matching TRBD1 (6 bases). Germline loops: CDR1 LNHDA, CDR2 SQIVND (reference sequence). CDR3 length: 14 residues. The CDR3 spells CASREQGDNIEAFF. The CDR3, as DNA: TGTGCCAGTAGAGAACAGGGTGATAACATTGAAGCTTTCTTT.

The chain couples TRBV9 to TRBJ2-7; D tentatively fits TRBD1 or TRBD2 (5 bases each). Germline V CDR1 and CDR2: SGDLS, YYNGEE. The CDR3 extends over 16 amino acids. V was pared by 0 bases and J by 3 bases, with 16 bases between. The CDR3 reads CASSVGGTLTGYEQYF. CDR3 sequence (DNA): TGTGCCAGCAGCGTAGGAGGGACCCTTACCGGCTACGAGCAGTACTTC.

The rearrangement uses TRBV9 and TRBJ2-1; possibly TRBD2 for D (5 bases). V was trimmed by 3 bases and J by 8 bases, leaving 24 bases between them. Germline lookup yields CDR1 SGDLS and CDR2 YYNGEE. The CDR3 has 17 amino acids. The CDR3 DNA reads TGTGCCAGCAGCGAAGTTAGAGGGATTCGTCCGGCGGATGAGCAGTTCTTC. Translation gives CASSEVRGIRPADEQFF.

The gene calls are TRBV24-1 and TRBJ1-1, with D possibly TRBD1 on 6 matching bases. The CDR3 length is 12 residues. Germline V CDR1 and CDR2: KGHDR, SFDVKD. Trimming took off 9 bases at V and 6 bases at J, with 13 bases between the two ends. CDR3 bases: TGTGCCACCCGCTCAGGGGCGGCTGAAGCTTTCTTT. It is translated as CATRSGAAEAFF.

The chain has TRBV15 and TRBJ2-1, with 9 bases identical to TRBD2. Germline CDR1 reads LNHNV; CDR2 reads YYDKDF (reference sequence). V shed 4 bases, J shed 7 bases, and the junction held 11 bases outside the gene matches. CDR3 size: 16 residues. The CDR3 DNA reads as TGTGCCACCAGCACCCTCGGACTAGCGTTTAAGAATGAGCAGTTCTTC. This translates into CATSTLGLAFKNEQFF. The full variable domain, rest sourced from reference TRBV15 and TRBJ2-1, is DAMVIQNPRYQVTQFGKPVTLSCSQTLNHNVMYWYQQKSSQAPKLLFHYYDKDFNNEADTPDNFQSRRPNTSFCFLDIRSPGLGDTAMYLCATSTLGLAFKNEQFFGPGTRLTVL.

CDR3 amino acids: CASALVSSTDTQYF. The CDR3 DNA sequence: TGTGCCAGCGCACTAGTTTCTAGCACAGATACGCAGTATTTT. V is TRBV7-3 and J is TRBJ2-3; tentatively, D is TRBD2 (5 bases). V was shortened by 8 bases and J by 0 bases, with 12 bases between the two germline ends. The CDR3 is 14 amino acids. CDR1 is SGHTA, CDR2 FQGTGA, per germline.

This clonotype was seen repeatedly, ten times or more. This rearrangement joins TRBV7-2 to TRBJ2-7, with D uncertain. The CDR3 has 13 residues. Trimming pared 6 bases from V and 0 bases from J, leaving 9 bases between. Per the germline V gene, CDR1 is SGHTA and CDR2 is FQGNSA. DNA for the CDR3: TGTGCCAGCAGACCACTTAGCTCCTACGAGCAGTACTTC. It translates to CASRPLSSYEQYF.

This chain connects TRBV30 to TRBJ2-7; D perhaps matches TRBD2 (6 bases). Per the germline V gene, CDR1 is GTSNPN and CDR2 is SVGIG (reference sequence). With 5 bases removed from V and 2 bases from J, the gap between germline ends came to 16 bases. The CDR3 has 14 residues. CDR3 sequence: CAWGRGAGPYEQYF. In DNA, the CDR3 is TGTGCCTGGGGCCGAGGCGCGGGACCCTACGAGCAGTACTTC. Filled out from reference TRBV30 and TRBJ2-7, the complete variable domain reads SQTIHQWPATLVQPVGSPLSLECTVEGTSNPNLYWYRQAAGRGLQLLFYSVGIGQISSEVPQNLSASRPQDRQFILSSKKLLLSDSGFYLCAWGRGAGPYEQYFGPGTRLTVT.

The gene calls are TRBV7-9 and TRBJ1-1; D is possibly TRBD1 (5 bases). Trimming took off 3 bases at V and 3 bases at J, with 11 bases between the two ends. The CDR3 is 14 amino acids. CDR1 SEHNR and CDR2 FQNEAQ come from the germline V gene (reference sequence). The CDR3: CASSLYWGDTEAFF. DNA for the CDR3: TGTGCCAGCAGCTTGTATTGGGGGGACACTGAAGCTTTCTTT.

This clonotype was recorded many times. The rearrangement uses TRBV19 and TRBJ1-1, with D unclear. Trimming pared 3 bases from V and 3 bases from J, leaving 8 bases between. The CDR3 is 13 amino acids. Germline V gene sequence: CDR1 LNHDA, CDR2 SQIVND (reference sequence). DNA for the CDR3: TGTGCCAGTAGTATCAGGCTTTACACTGAAGCTTTCTTT. Encoded protein: CASSIRLYTEAFF.

This clonotype came up many times. J is TRBJ2-7 and V is TRBV2; 9 positions match TRBD1. Trimming took 4 bases from V and 3 from J; bases not matched to a gene: 10. The CDR3 loop spans 16 amino acids. CDR1 SNHLY and CDR2 FYNNEI come from the germline V gene. The CDR3: CASSVQGALASYEQYF. The CDR3 DNA follows: TGTGCCAGCAGTGTACAGGGGGCTCTAGCCAGCTACGAGCAGTACTTC.

This clonotype was counted many times. The CDR3 region is CSVEEVGGIWQFF. The CDR3 DNA reads TGCAGCGTTGAAGAGGTGGGGGGCATCTGGCAGTTCTTC. The J gene is TRBJ2-1, the V gene TRBV29-1, with D possibly called TRBD1 or TRBD2 (6 bases each). CDR1 is SQVTM, CDR2 ANQGSEA, per germline. The germline V and J ends were trimmed by 0 bases and 12 bases, with 15 bases remaining between them. The CDR3 consists of 13 residues.